The TCR beta chain described here comes from a study of shared clonotypes between healthy human individuals. Across the study: Plates per donor: three CD4 naive, three CD4 memory, two CD8 naive, one CD8 memory.

Turning to this clone: Its matching antigen is unknown.

Trimming removed 2 bases from V and 1 base from J, with 12 bases in between. Germline assignment: CDR1 SGHDN and CDR2 FVKESK. The CDR3 loop spans 17 amino acids. All donors qualified as healthy HIV-negative adults and had experienced no recent acute infections or vaccinations. Every contributor of samples was a Caucasian grown-up residing in Nashville, Tennessee. Study outcomes and limitations: Of the naive CD4 clonotypes, approximately 5% were shared across a handful of donors.

Method: immunoSEQ multiplex PCR; TCRdb's copy keeps in-frame clones and lacks some. The table has some 2,000,000 clones, approximately 95% seen once. The TCR comes from a man between 18 and 35 years old in good health. What was sequenced was naive CD4+ T cells sorted from blood. Stated subset: CD45RA+ positively selected. J is TRBJ2-6 and V is TRBV14; no reliable D call. This chain's CDR3 is CASSQNLPGSGANVLTF. CDR3 bases: TGTGCCAGCAGCCAAAACCTCCCGGGTTCTGGGGCCAACGTCCTGACTTTC.